A single sample is the source of the 5 T cell receptor beta chains below, sequenced in a study of blood T cell repertoires in COVID-19. The method was immunoSEQ multiplex PCR; TCRdb's version includes in-frame clones alone and lacks a portion of them. The table shows under 150,000 clones, with over 75% occurring only once. Sample: peripheral blood. The receptors come from a man aged 50 to 60 with acute or convalescent COVID-19.

This chain connects TRBV28 to TRBJ2-7; D is perhaps TRBD1 (6 bases). The germline gives CDR1 MDHEN, CDR2 SYDVKM. CDR3 size: 15 residues. Trimming removed 6 bases from V and 2 bases from J, with 17 bases in between. The CDR3 protein is CASRDTGQLPYEQYF. The DNA of the CDR3 is TGTGCCAGCAGGGATACGGGACAACTACCCTACGAGCAGTACTTC.

The chain links TRBV27 to TRBJ2-7, with 10 bases that match TRBD2. There are 15 residues in the CDR3. The germline CDR1 and CDR2 sequences are MNHEY and SMNVEV (reference sequence). The V segment lost 3 bases and the J segment 2 bases; nucleotides outside the gene matches: 4. The CDR3 DNA sequence: TGTGCCAGCAGTTTGACCGGGACTAGCGCCTACGAGCAGTACTTC. Its translation is CASSLTGTSAYEQYF.

The sample holds a few counts of this clone. The rearrangement links TRBV7-2 to TRBJ2-7; no clear D. The CDR3 has 13 amino acids. Germline CDR1 SGHTA, CDR2 FQGNSA. V lost 3 bases and J 6 bases, leaving 12 bases between the germline ends. The DNA of the CDR3 is TGTGCCAGCAGCTTCAAGGTAGAGGTCGAGCAGTACTTC. Translating it yields CASSFKVEVEQYF.

The gene calls are TRBV29-1 and TRBJ1-2; 9 positions agree with TRBD1. Germline V lookup: CDR1 SQVTM, CDR2 ANQGSEA. CDR3 length: 13 amino acids. The ends lost 7 bases at V and 8 bases at J; junction bases unmatched: 11. The CDR3 nucleotides read TGCAGCGCAAGGGACAGGGTGGGCGGCGGCTACACCTTC. Its protein is CSARDRVGGGYTF.

J is TRBJ2-3 and V is TRBV9; D gene uncertain. The V end lost 0 bases, the J end lost 2 bases, and 10 bases lay between the germline ends. Germline V gives CDR1 SGDLS, CDR2 YYNGEE. The CDR3 length is 15 residues. The CDR3 DNA is TGTGCCAGCAGCGTAGGGCCAGGCCACACAGATACGCAGTATTTT. Residues: CASSVGPGHTDTQYF.